There are many counts of the clone carrying this TCR beta chain. Previously reported methods and listed TCR primers produced the bulk TCR libraries. TCRdb recomputed calls from the PCR reads with MiXCR, one row per CDR3 protein. The sample lists over 90,000 distinct CDR3 sequences; 30% to 45% were seen once. Libraries of naive CD8 cells were prepared from roughly 18,000 to 920,000 sorted cells using 10%, 30% or 50% RNA. Sorted naive CD8 T cells were those defined as CD8+CD4-CCR7+CD45RA+. This CDR3 comprises 16 residues. Trimming cost V 3 bases and J 3 bases; bases outside gene matches: 11. Germline CDR1 reads MDHEN; CDR2 reads SYDVKM. The data originate from a study of molecular identifiers for immune sequencing clone quantification.

The chain links TRBV28 to TRBJ2-7; 7 positions agree with TRBD2. The sequence was obtained from a human donor in good health. Some libraries in this study had Jurkat cell RNA spiked in. The sequenced material came from naive CD8+ T cells from blood, with Jurkat cell RNA spiked in. Stated subset: FACS-sorted CD8+CD4-CCR7+CD45RA+ naive T cells. Here the CDR3 reads CASSFPSTGGSYEQYF. As DNA, the CDR3 is TGTGCCAGCAGTTTTCCCTCAACAGGCGGGAGCTACGAGCAGTACTTC.